Shown below are 10 T cell receptor beta chains from a single sample sequenced in a study of blood T cell repertoires in COVID-19. Sequencing was performed with immunoSEQ multiplex PCR; in TCRdb, only in-frame clones are kept and a portion is missing. The sample records a few hundred thousand clones, 90% being singletons. Sequenced input: peripheral blood. These receptors originate from an older woman with COVID-19, enrolled during active disease.

The chain recombines TRBV5-4 with TRBJ2-7; 7 bases fit TRBD1. Germline trimming cut 7 bases from V and 6 bases from J; bases unmatched to any gene: 7. This CDR3 has 12 amino acids. CDR1 is SGHNT and CDR2 is YYREEE in the germline V gene (reference sequence). The CDR3 spells CASRMDRTEQYF. CDR3 nucleotide sequence: TGTGCCAGCCGCATGGACAGGACCGAGCAGTACTTC.

The gene calls are TRBV7-9 and TRBJ2-5; D perhaps matches TRBD1 (6 bases). Trimming cost V 6 bases and J 3 bases, with 14 bases left between them. Germline V gene data show CDR1 as SEHNR and CDR2 as FQNEAQ (reference sequence). The CDR3 length is 14 residues. CDR3 amino acids: CASSPRTDKETQYF. The CDR3 DNA reads as TGTGCCAGCAGTCCCCGGACAGACAAAGAGACCCAGTACTTC.

As DNA, the CDR3 is TGCGCCAGCAGCCACAGACAGGGGGATACCTACGAGCAGTACTTC. Translation gives CASSHRQGDTYEQYF. The chain uses TRBV4-1 and TRBJ2-7; 9 nucleotides match TRBD1. The germline V gene has CDR1 MGHRA and CDR2 YSYEKL. The CDR3 has 15 residues. Trimming cost V 3 bases and J 2 bases; bases outside gene matches: 5.

V and J are TRBV9 and TRBJ2-1; 9 nucleotides match TRBD1. Trimming removed 4 bases from V and 6 bases from J; junction bases left unmatched: 5. CDR1 is SGDLS, CDR2 YYNGEE, per germline. The CDR3 is 14 residues long. CDR3 amino acids: CASSTATGGNEQFF. CDR3 nucleotide sequence: TGTGCCAGCAGCACTGCGACAGGGGGCAATGAGCAGTTCTTC. Looking up the rest from reference TRBV9 and TRBJ2-1 gives the full variable domain: DSGVTQTPKHLITATGQRVTLRCSPRSGDLSVYWYQQSLDQGLQFLIQYYNGEERAKGNILERFSAQQFPDLHSELNLSSLELGDSALYFCASSTATGGNEQFFGPGTRLTVL.

The chain couples TRBV10-3 to TRBJ1-5; no reliable D call. This CDR3 has 15 amino acids. The germline V gene encodes CDR1 ENHRY and CDR2 SYGVKD. V was cut by 3 bases and J by 2 bases, with 11 bases left in between. Here the CDR3 reads CAISDGSGGNQPQHF. In nucleotides, the CDR3 is TGTGCCATCAGTGACGGATCCGGGGGCAATCAGCCCCAGCATTTT.

This chain links TRBV6-5 with TRBJ2-2, with D perhaps TRBD1 (6 bases). This CDR3 is built from 13 residues. Germline V gives CDR1 MNHEY, CDR2 SVGAGI. V lost 8 bases to trimming and J lost 0 bases, with 7 bases between them. Here the CDR3 DNA reads TGTGCCAGCGGGACACCGAACACCGGGGAGCTGTTTTTT. This gives the protein CASGTPNTGELFF.

This chain connects TRBV6-6 to TRBJ1-3; TRBD1 might be the D (5 bases). In germline, CDR1 is MNHNY, CDR2 SVGAGI (reference sequence). The V and J ends lost 6 bases and 4 bases respectively, with 16 bases between them. This CDR3 region has 15 residues. The chain's CDR3 is CASSRPSSGGNTIYF. The CDR3 DNA follows: TGTGCCAGCAGCCGTCCGAGCTCAGGGGGAAACACCATATATTTT.

This clone was seen just once. The genes are TRBV19 and TRBJ2-1, with 7 bases lining up with TRBD2. CDR1 and CDR2 from the germline V gene are LNHDA and SQIVND (reference sequence). The CDR3 runs 15 residues. Unmatched junction bases numbered 6, after V lost 7 bases and J lost 0 bases. As DNA, the CDR3 is TGTGCCAGTATTGGGGGGGGAAGCTCCTACAATGAGCAGTTCTTC. Protein sequence: CASIGGGSSYNEQFF. Full variable domain (rest looked up from reference TRBV19 and TRBJ2-1): DGGITQSPKYLFRKEGQNVTLSCEQNLNHDAMYWYRQDPGQGLRLIYYSQIVNDFQKGDIAEGYSVSREKKESFPLTVTSAQKNPTAFYLCASIGGGSSYNEQFFGPGTRLTVL.

The CDR3 region is CSLGVSTGATDNEQFF. The CDR3 DNA reads TGCAGCCTGGGGGTCTCGACAGGCGCTACCGACAATGAGCAGTTCTTC. The rearrangement uses TRBV29-1 and TRBJ2-1, with D maybe TRBD1 (6 bases). Germline V CDR1 and CDR2: SQVTM, ANQGSEA. The V gene lost 8 bases and the J gene lost 5 bases, with 25 bases spanning the gap. This CDR3 contains 16 residues.

This chain joins TRBV5-4 and TRBJ1-1; D unresolved. The CDR3 consists of 14 residues. V dropped 4 bases and J dropped 7 bases, with 17 bases sitting between them. The germline CDR1 and CDR2 sequences are SGHNT and YYREEE (reference sequence). Here the CDR3 reads CASSPTTGRIEAFF. CDR3 nucleotides: TGTGCCAGCAGCCCTACAACGGGTAGGATTGAAGCTTTCTTT.